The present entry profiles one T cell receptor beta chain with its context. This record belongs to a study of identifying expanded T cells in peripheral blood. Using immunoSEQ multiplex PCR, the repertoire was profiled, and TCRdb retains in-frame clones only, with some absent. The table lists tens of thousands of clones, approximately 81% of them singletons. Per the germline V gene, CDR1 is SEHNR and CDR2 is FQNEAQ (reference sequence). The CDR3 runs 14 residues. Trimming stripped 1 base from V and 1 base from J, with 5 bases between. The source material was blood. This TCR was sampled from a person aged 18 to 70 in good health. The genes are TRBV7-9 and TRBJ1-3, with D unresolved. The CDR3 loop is CASSLGGSGNTIYF. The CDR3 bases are TGTGCCAGCAGCTTAGGGGGATCTGGAAACACCATATATTTT.